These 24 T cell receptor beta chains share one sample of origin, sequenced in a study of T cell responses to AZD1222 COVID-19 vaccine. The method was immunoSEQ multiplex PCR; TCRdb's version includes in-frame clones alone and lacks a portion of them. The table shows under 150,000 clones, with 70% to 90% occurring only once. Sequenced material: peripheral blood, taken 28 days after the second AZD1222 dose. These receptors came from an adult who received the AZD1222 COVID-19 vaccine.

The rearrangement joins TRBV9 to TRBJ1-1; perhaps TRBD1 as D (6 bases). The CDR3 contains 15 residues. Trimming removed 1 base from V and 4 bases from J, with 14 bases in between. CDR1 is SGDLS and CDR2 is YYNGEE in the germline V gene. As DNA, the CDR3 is TGTGCCAGCAGCGTAATAGACAGGTCGAGCACTGAAGCTTTCTTT. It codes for CASSVIDRSSTEAFF.

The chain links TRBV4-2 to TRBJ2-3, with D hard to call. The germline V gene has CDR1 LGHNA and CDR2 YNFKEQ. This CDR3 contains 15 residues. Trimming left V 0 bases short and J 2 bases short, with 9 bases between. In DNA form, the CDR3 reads TGTGCCAGCAGCCAAGATCGTTCAGTCACAGATACGCAGTATTTT. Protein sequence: CASSQDRSVTDTQYF.

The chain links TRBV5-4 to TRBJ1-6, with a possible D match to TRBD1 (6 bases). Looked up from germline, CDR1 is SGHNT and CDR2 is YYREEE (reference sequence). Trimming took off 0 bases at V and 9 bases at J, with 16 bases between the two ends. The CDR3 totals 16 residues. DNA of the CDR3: TGTGCCAGCAGCTTGGCTGGGGGCAGGGCGGGTTCACCCCTCCACTTT. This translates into CASSLAGGRAGSPLHF. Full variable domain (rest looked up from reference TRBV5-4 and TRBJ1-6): ETGVTQSPTHLIKTRGQQVTLRCSSQSGHNTVSWYQQALGQGPQFIFQYYREEENGRGNFPPRFSGLQFPNYSSELNVNALELDDSALYLCASSLAGGRAGSPLHFGNGTRLTVT.

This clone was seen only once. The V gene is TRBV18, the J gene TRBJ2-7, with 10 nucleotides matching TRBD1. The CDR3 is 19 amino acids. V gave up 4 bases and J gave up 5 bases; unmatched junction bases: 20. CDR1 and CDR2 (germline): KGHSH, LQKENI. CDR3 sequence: CASSHTALGQGDYKNEQYF. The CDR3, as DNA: TGTGCCAGCTCACATACCGCCTTAGGACAGGGGGATTATAAGAACGAGCAGTACTTC.

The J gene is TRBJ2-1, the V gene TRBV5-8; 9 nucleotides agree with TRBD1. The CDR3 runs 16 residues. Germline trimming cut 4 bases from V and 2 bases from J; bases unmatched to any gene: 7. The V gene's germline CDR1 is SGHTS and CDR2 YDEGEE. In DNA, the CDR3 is TGTGCCAGCAGCGAACAACAGGGGGCCCCCTACAATGAGCAGTTCTTC. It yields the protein CASSEQQGAPYNEQFF.

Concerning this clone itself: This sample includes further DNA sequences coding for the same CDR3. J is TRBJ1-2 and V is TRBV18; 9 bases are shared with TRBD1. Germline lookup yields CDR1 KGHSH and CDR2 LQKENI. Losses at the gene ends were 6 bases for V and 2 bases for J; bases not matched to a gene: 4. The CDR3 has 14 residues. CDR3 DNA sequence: TGTGCCAGCTCCCCGGACAGGGGAAACTATGGCTACACCTTC. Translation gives CASSPDRGNYGYTF.

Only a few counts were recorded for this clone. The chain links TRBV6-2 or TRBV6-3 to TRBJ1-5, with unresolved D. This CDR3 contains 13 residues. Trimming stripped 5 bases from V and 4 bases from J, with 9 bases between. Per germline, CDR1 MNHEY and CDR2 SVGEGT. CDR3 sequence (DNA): TGTGCCAGCAGTACGTCAGGTAATCAGCCCCAGCATTTT. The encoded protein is CASSTSGNQPQHF.

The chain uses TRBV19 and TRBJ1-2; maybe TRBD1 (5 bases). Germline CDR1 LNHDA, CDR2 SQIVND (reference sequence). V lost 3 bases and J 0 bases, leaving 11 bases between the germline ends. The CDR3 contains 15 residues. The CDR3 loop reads CASSIWRGANYGYTF. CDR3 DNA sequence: TGTGCCAGTAGTATTTGGAGGGGAGCTAACTATGGCTACACCTTC.

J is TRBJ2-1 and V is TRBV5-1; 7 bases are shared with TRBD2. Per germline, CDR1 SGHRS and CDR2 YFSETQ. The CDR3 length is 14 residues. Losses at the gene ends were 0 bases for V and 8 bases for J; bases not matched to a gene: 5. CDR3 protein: CASSLDPSGDEQFF. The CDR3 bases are TGCGCCAGCAGCTTGGATCCTAGCGGCGATGAGCAGTTCTTC.

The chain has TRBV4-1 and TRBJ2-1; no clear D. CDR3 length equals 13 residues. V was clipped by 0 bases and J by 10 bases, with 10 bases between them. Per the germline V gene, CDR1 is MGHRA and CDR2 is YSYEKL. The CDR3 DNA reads TGCGCCAGCAGCCAAGATCGGGCTTTGGAGCAGTTCTTC. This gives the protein CASSQDRALEQFF.

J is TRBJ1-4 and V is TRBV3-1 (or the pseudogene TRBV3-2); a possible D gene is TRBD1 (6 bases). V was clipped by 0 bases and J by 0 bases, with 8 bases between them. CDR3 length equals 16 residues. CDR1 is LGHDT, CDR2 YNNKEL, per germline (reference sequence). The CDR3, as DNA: TGTGCCAGCAGCCAAGAACAGGGTGCAACTAATGAAAAACTGTTTTTT. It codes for CASSQEQGATNEKLFF.

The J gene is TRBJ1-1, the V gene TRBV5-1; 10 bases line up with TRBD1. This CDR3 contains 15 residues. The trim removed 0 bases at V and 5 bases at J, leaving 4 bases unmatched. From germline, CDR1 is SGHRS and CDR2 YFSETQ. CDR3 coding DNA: TGCGCCAGCAGCTTGGAGGGACAGGGGATTACTGAAGCTTTCTTT. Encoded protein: CASSLEGQGITEAFF.

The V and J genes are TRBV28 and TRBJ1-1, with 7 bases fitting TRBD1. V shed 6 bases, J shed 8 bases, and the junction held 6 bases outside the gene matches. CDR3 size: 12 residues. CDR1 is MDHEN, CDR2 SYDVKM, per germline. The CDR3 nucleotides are TGTGCCAGCAGCCCTCTGGACAGGGAAGCTTTCTTT. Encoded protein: CASSPLDREAFF.

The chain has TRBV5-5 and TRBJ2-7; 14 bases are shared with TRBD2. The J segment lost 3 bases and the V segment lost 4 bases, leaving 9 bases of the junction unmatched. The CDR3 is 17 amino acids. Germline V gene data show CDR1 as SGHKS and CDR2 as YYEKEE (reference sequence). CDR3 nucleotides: TGTGCCAGCAGCCTTCTCGGGACTAGCGGGAGTGTCTACGAGCAGTACTTC. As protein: CASSLLGTSGSVYEQYF.

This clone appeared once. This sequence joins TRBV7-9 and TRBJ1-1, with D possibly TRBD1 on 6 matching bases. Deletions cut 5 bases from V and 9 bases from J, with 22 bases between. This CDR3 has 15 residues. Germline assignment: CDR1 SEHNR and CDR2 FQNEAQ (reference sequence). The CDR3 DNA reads TGTGCCAGCAGCCCCCAGCGGGGGGCGGGTCAGCAAGCTTTCTTT. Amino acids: CASSPQRGAGQQAFF.

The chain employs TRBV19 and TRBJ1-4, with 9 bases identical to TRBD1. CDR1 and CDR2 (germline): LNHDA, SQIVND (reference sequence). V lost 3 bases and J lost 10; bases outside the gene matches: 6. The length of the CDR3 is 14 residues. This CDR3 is CASSMTGGFGKLFF. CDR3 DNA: TGTGCCAGTAGTATGACAGGGGGTTTTGGAAAACTGTTTTTT.

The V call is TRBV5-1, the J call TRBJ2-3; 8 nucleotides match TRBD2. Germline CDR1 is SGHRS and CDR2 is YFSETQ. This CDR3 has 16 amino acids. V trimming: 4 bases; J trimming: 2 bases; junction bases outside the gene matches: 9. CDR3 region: CASSPGLAGFTDTQYF. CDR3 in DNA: TGCGCCAGCAGCCCCGGGTTAGCGGGATTCACAGATACGCAGTATTTT. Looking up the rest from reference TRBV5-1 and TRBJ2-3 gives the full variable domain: KAGVTQTPRYLIKTRGQQVTLSCSPISGHRSVSWYQQTPGQGLQFLFEYFSETQRNKGNFPGRFSGRQFSNSRSEMNVSTLELGDSALYLCASSPGLAGFTDTQYFGPGTRLTVL.

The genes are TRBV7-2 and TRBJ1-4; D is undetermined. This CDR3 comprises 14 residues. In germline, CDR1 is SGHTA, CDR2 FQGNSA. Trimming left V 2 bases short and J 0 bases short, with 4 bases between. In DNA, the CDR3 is TGTGCCAGCAGCTTACAAGCAACTAATGAAAAACTGTTTTTT. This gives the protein CASSLQATNEKLFF.

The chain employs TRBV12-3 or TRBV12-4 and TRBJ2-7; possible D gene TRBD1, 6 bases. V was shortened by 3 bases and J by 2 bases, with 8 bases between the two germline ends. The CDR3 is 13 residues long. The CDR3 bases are TGTGCCAGCAGTTTCGGACAGACCTACGAGCAGTACTTC. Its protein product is CASSFGQTYEQYF.

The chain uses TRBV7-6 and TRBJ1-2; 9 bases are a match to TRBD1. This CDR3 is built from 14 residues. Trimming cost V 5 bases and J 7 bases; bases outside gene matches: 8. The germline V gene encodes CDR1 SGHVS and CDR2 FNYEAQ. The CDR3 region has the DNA TGTGCCAGCAGCCCCCGACAGGGGGATGCTGGCTACACCTTC. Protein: CASSPRQGDAGYTF.

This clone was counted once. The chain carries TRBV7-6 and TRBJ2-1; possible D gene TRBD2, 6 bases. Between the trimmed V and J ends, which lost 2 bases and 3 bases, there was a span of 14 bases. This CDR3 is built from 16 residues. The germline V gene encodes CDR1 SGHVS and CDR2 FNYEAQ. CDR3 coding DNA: TGTGCCAGCAGCTTAAGCACGGGAGTGGTCTACAATGAGCAGTTCTTC. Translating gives CASSLSTGVVYNEQFF.

The chain's CDR3 is CASSKEGSSTFFYEQYF. CDR3 coding DNA: TGTGCCAGCAGCAAAGAGGGCAGCTCAACTTTTTTCTACGAGCAGTACTTC. This rearrangement joins TRBV21-1 to TRBJ2-7. TRBV21-1 is a recognized pseudogene. The CDR3 is 17 amino acids.

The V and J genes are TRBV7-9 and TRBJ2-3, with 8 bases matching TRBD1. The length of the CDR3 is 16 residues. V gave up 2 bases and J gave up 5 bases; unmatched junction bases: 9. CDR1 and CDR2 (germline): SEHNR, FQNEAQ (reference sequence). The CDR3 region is CASSLRAGGIGDTQYF. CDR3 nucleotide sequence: TGTGCCAGCAGCTTAAGGGCAGGGGGCATCGGAGATACGCAGTATTTT.

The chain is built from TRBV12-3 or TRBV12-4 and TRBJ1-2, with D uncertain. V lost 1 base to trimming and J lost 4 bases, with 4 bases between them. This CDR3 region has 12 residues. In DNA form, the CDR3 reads TGTGCCAGCAGTTTAGACGGCTATGGCTACACCTTC. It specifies CASSLDGYGYTF.